A single count supports the clone carrying this T cell receptor beta chain. This entry comes from a study of blood T cell repertoires in COVID-19. Study-level background: PBMCs, B-cell-depleted T cells, or T cells provided the cDNA or gDNA that made up the material.

The germline gives CDR1 SGHDN, CDR2 FVKESK. Trimming cost V 8 bases and J 2 bases, with 17 bases left between them. This CDR3 has 15 residues. Assay: immunoSEQ multiplex PCR; the TCRdb copy retains only in-frame clones and omits some. The data hold some 170,000 clones, with about 85% observed a single time. This clonotype was sampled from a man aged 40-49 years with acute or convalescent COVID-19. Specimen: peripheral blood. The chain links TRBV14 to TRBJ2-3; possibly TRBD1 for D (5 bases). As DNA, the CDR3 is TGTGCCAGCTCCAGGGCGAGATCACACACAGATACGCAGTATTTT. This translates into CASSRARSHTDTQYF.